The next 8 T cell receptor beta chains were all read from a single sample in a study of cytomegalovirus exposure and HLA in healthy donors. The PCR made use of 60 Vbeta and 13 Jbeta primers. The method was immunoSEQ multiplex PCR; TCRdb's version includes in-frame clones alone and lacks a portion of them. The sample carries 200,000 to 250,000 clones, more than 65% recorded once. Sequencing was carried out using PBMCs. All receptors derive from a woman between 25 and 40 years old in good health and CMV-seronegative.

The rearrangement uses TRBV2 and TRBJ1-5; D not certain. The CDR3 totals 14 residues. Germline V gene sequence: CDR1 SNHLY, CDR2 FYNNEI. V dropped 6 bases and J dropped 0 bases, with 9 bases sitting between them. The CDR3 DNA is TGTGCCAGCAGGGAACTCTATAGCAATCAGCCCCAGCATTTT. Protein: CASRELYSNQPQHF.

The chain uses TRBV10-1 and TRBJ1-1, with TRBD1 matching 8 bases. The CDR3 runs to 18 residues. In germline, CDR1 is WNHNN, CDR2 SYGVQD (reference sequence). Trimming removed 7 bases from V and 4 bases from J; junction bases left unmatched: 20. Here the CDR3 DNA reads TGCGCCAGCACCGTACTTCCGGGACAGGAAGTCCGGAGCACTGAAGCTTTCTTT. Translating gives CASTVLPGQEVRSTEAFF.

CDR3 coding DNA: TGTGCCTGGACTTCTCTAGCGGGACAACACACCGGGGAGCTGTTTTTT. Encoded protein: CAWTSLAGQHTGELFF. The chain links TRBV30 to TRBJ2-2; 9 bases are shared with TRBD2. V dropped 4 bases and J dropped 3; count of bases not matched to a gene: 9. Germline V CDR1 and CDR2: GTSNPN, SVGIG (reference sequence). The CDR3 has 16 amino acids.

This clone appeared a single time. The V and J genes are TRBV29-1 and TRBJ1-1, with D possibly being TRBD1 (6 bases). The germline V gene encodes CDR1 SQVTM and CDR2 ANQGSEA. Trimming shortened V by 6 bases and J by 0 bases, and 11 bases separated the two germline ends. This CDR3 is built from 13 residues. CDR3 DNA sequence: TGCAGCGTAGACAGGCGACTGAACACTGAAGCTTTCTTT. This gives the protein CSVDRRLNTEAFF.

The V gene is TRBV19, the J gene TRBJ1-2; unclear D gene. Germline-derived CDR1 and CDR2 are LNHDA and SQIVND (reference sequence). CDR3 length: 14 residues. V gave up 4 bases and J gave up 4 bases, with 13 bases separating them. The CDR3, as DNA: TGTGCCAGTAGTACGAATGGGTGGGCCTATGGCTACACCTTC. It is translated as CASSTNGWAYGYTF.

The rearrangement links TRBV9 to TRBJ2-1; D is uncertain. Germline CDR1 SGDLS, CDR2 YYNGEE. The CDR3 has 14 amino acids. The V end lost 0 bases, the J end lost 7 bases, and 11 bases lay between the germline ends. The CDR3 loop reads CASSVVLFGNEQFF. CDR3 nucleotide sequence: TGTGCCAGCAGCGTAGTTCTCTTCGGGAATGAGCAGTTCTTC.

The CDR3: CAWGRAGPWNTGELFF. The CDR3 DNA sequence: TGTGCCTGGGGGAGGGCGGGCCCCTGGAACACCGGGGAGCTGTTTTTT. The rearrangement joins TRBV30 to TRBJ2-2, with TRBD2 matching over 7 bases. The CDR3 loop spans 16 amino acids. V lost 5 bases, J lost 1 base, and 10 bases stayed unmatched. Germline V CDR1 and CDR2: GTSNPN, SVGIG (reference sequence).

The chain uses TRBV16 and TRBJ1-1; D not certain. Per the germline V gene, CDR1 is KGHSY and CDR2 is FQNENV. V was pared by 3 bases and J by 1 base, with 12 bases between. There are 15 residues in the CDR3. CDR3 sequence (DNA): TGTGCCAGCAGCCATCGCCAGCGGGGGAACACTGAAGCTTTCTTT. Residues: CASSHRQRGNTEAFF.